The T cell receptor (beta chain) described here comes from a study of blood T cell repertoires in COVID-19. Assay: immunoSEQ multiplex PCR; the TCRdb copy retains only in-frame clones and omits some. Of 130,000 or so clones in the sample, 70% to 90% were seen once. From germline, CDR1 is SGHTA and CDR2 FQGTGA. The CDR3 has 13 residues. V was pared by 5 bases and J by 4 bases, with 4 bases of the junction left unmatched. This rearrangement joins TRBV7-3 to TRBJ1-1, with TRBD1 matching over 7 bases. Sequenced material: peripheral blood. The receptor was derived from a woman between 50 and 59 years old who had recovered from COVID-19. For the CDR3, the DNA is TGTGCCAGCAGCCGACAGGGTTCCACTGAAGCTTTCTTT. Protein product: CASSRQGSTEAFF. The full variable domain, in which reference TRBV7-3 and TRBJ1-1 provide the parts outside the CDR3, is GAGVSQTPSNKVTEKGKYVELRCDPISGHTALYWYRQSLGQGPEFLIYFQGTGAADDSGLPNDRFFAVRPEGSVSTLKIQRTERGDSAVYLCASSRQGSTEAFFGQGTRLTVV.